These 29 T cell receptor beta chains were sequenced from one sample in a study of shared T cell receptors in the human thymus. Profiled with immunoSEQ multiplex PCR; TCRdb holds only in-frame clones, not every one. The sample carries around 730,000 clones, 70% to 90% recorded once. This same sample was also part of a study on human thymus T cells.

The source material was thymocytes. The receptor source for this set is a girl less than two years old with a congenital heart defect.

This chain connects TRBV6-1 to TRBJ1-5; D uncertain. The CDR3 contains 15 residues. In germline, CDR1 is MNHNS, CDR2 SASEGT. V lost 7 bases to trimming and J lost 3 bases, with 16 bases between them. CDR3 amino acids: CASTVEAVVNQPQHF. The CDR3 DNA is TGTGCCAGCACCGTGGAGGCGGTTGTCAATCAGCCCCAGCATTTT.

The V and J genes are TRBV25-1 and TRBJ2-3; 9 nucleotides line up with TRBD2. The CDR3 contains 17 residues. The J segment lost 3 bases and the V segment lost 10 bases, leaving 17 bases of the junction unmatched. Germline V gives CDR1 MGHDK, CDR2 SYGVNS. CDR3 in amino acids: CATSVPASGGKTDTQYF. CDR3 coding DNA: TGTGCCACCAGCGTCCCAGCCAGCGGGGGGAAAACAGATACGCAGTATTTT.

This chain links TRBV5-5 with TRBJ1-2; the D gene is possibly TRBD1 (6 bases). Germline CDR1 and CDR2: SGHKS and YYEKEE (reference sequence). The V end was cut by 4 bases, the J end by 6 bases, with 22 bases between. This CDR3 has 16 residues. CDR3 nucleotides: TGTGCCAGCAGCCTCCAGGCGGCCCGGGACAATAATGGCTACACCTTC. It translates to CASSLQAARDNNGYTF.

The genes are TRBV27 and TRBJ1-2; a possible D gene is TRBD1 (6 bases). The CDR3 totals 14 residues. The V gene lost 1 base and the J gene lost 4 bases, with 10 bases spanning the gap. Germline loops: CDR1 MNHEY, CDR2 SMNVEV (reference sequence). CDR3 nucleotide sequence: TGTGCCAGCAGTTTATGGGGGGGCGGCTATGGCTACACCTTC. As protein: CASSLWGGGYGYTF.

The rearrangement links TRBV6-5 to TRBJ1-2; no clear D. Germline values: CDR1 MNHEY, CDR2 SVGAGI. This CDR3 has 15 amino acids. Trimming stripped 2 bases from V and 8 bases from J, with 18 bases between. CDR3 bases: TGTGCCAGCAGTTACGCGAGACAAGATTTTGGCGGCTACACCTTC. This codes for CASSYARQDFGGYTF.

The CDR3 loop reads CASSEFQDRGGYGYTF. The CDR3 coding sequence is TGTGCCAGCAGTGAATTTCAGGACAGGGGTGGCTATGGCTACACCTTC. V is TRBV25-1 and J is TRBJ1-2; 9 bases are shared with TRBD1. The junction had 7 bases not matched to a gene; V was cut back by 1 base and J by 4 bases. CDR1 is MGHDK and CDR2 is SYGVNS in the germline V gene. The CDR3 is made up of 16 amino acids.

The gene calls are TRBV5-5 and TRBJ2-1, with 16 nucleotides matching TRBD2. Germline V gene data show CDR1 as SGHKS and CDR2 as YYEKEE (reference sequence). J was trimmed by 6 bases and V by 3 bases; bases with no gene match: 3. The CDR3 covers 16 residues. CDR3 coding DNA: TGTGCCAGCAGCTCCGGGACTAGCGGGGGGGCCAATGAGCAGTTCTTC. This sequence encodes CASSSGTSGGANEQFF.

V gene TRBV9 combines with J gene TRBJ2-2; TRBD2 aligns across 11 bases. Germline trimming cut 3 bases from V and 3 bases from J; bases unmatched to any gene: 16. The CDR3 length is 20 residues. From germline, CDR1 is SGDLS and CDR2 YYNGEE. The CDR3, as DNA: TGTGCCAGCAGCGCACCCGAACCAAAACTAGCGGGGGATTACACCGGGGAGCTGTTTTTT. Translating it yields CASSAPEPKLAGDYTGELFF.

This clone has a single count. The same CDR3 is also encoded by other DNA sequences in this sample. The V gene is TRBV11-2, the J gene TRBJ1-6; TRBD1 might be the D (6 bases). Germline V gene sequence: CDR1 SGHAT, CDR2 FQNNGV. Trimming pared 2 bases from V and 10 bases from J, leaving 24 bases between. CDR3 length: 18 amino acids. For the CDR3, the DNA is TGTGCCAGCAGCTTAATTAGGAGTTCTCGCAGGGGTGGATCACCCCTCCACTTT. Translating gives CASSLIRSSRRGGSPLHF.

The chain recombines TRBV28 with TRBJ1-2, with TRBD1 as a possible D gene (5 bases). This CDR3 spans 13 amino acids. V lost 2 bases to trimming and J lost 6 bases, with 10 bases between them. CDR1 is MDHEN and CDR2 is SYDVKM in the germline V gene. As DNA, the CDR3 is TGTGCCAGCAGTTTAGTGGGCAGGGATGGCTACACCTTC. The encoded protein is CASSLVGRDGYTF.

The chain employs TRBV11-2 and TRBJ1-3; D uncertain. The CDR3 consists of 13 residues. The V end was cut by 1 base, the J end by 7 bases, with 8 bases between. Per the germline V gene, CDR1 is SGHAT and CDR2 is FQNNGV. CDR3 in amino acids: CASSLAVGNTIYF. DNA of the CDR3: TGTGCCAGCAGCTTAGCGGTCGGGAACACCATATATTTT.

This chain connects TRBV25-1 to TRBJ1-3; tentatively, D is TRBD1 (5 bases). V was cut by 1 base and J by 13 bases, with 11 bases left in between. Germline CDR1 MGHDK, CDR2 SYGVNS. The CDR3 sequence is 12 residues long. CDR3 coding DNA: TGTGCCAGCAGTGAATGGGGAGGGGCTATATATTTT. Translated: CASSEWGGAIYF. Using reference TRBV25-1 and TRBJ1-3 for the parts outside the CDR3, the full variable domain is EADIYQTPRYLVIGTGKKITLECSQTMGHDKMYWYQQDPGMELHLIHYSYGVNSTEKGDLSSESTVSRIRTEHFPLTLESARPSHTSQYLCASSEWGGAIYFGEGSWLTVV.

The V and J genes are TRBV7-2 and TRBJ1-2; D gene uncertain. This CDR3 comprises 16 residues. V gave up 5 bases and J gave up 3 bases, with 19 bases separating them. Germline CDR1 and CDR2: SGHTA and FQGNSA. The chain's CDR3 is CASSATEDKADYGYTF. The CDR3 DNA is TGTGCCAGCAGCGCGACGGAGGATAAAGCTGACTATGGCTACACCTTC.

The CDR3 spells CASSHLPTTGFDYGYTF. CDR3 nucleotide sequence: TGTGCCAGCAGCCACCTCCCAACGACAGGGTTCGACTATGGCTACACCTTC. The rearrangement uses TRBV25-1 and TRBJ1-2; 7 positions match TRBD1. Germline CDR1 and CDR2: MGHDK and SYGVNS. The CDR3 length is 17 residues. Losses at the gene ends were 6 bases for V and 3 bases for J; bases not matched to a gene: 16.

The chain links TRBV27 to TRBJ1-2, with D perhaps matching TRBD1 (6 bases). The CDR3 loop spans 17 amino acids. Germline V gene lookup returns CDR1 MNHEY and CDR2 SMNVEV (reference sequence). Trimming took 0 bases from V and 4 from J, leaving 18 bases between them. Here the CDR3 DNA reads TGTGCCAGCAGTTTATCCGGTCGGACAGCCCTTTTCTATGGCTACACCTTC. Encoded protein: CASSLSGRTALFYGYTF.

The CDR3 loop reads CASRDRAGNTIYF. The DNA of the CDR3 is TGTGCCAGCAGAGACAGGGCAGGAAACACCATATATTTT. The chain employs TRBV6-1 and TRBJ1-3; TRBD1 matches 7 bases. The CDR3 has 13 amino acids. V lost 6 bases to trimming and J lost 4 bases; unmatched junction nucleotides: 3. Looked up from germline, CDR1 is MNHNS and CDR2 is SASEGT.

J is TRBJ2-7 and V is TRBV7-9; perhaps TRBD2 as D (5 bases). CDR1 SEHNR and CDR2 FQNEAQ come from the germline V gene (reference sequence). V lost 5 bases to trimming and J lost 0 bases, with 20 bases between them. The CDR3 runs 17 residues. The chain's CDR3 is CASSTRRTDTASYEQYF. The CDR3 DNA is TGTGCCAGCAGCACCCGGAGGACTGACACCGCCTCCTACGAGCAGTACTTC.

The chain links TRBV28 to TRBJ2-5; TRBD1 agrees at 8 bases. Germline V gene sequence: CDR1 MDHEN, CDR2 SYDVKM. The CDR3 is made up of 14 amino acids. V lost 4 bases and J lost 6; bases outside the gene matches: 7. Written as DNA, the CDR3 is TGTGCCAGCAGTTCACAAGACAGGGGCAAGACCCAGTACTTC. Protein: CASSSQDRGKTQYF.

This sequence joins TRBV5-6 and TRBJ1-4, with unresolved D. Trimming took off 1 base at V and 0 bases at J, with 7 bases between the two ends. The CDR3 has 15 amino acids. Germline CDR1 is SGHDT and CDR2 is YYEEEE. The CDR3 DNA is TGTGCCAGCAGCTTGACATTCCCAACTAATGAAAAACTGTTTTTT. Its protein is CASSLTFPTNEKLFF. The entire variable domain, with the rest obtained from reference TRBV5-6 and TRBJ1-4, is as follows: DAGVTQSPTHLIKTRGQQVTLRCSPKSGHDTVSWYQQALGQGPQFIFQYYEEEERQRGNFPDRFSGHQFPNYSSELNVNALLLGDSALYLCASSLTFPTNEKLFFGSGTQLSVL.

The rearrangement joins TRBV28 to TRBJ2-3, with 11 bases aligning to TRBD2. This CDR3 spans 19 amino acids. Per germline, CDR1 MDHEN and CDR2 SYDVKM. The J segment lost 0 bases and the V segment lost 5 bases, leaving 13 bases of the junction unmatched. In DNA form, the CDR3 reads TGTGCCAGCAGTCACTCGACTAGCGGGGAGAGTACTAGCACAGATACGCAGTATTTT. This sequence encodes CASSHSTSGESTSTDTQYF.

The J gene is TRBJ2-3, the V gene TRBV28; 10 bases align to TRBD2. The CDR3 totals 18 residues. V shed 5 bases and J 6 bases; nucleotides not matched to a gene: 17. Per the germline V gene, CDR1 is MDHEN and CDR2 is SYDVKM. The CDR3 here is CASSTILVVAGGMDTQYF. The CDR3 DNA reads TGTGCCAGCAGTACTATACTCGTGGTAGCGGGGGGAATGGATACGCAGTATTTT.

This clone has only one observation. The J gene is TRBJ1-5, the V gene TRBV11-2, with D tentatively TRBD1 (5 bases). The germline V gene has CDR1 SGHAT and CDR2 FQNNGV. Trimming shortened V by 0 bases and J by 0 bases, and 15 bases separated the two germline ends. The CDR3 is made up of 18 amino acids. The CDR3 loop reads CASSLEGGWSSSNQPQHF. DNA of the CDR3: TGTGCCAGCAGCTTAGAGGGGGGGTGGAGTTCTAGCAATCAGCCCCAGCATTTT.

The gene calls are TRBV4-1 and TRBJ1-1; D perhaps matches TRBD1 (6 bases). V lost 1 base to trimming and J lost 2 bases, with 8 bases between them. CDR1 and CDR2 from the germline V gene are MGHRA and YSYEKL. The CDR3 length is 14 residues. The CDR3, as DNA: TGCGCCAGCAGCCAAGGGGACATTAACACTGAAGCTTTCTTT. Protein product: CASSQGDINTEAFF.

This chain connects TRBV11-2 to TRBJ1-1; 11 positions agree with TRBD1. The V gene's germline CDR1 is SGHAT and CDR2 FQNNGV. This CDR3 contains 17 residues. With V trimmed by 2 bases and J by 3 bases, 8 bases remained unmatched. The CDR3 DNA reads TGTGCCAGCAGCTTACCTCGGACAGGGGGCGCGTACACTGAAGCTTTCTTT. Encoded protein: CASSLPRTGGAYTEAFF. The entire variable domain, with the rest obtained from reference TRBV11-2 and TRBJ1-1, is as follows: EAGVAQSPRYKIIEKRQSVAFWCNPISGHATLYWYQQILGQGPKLLIQFQNNGVVDDSQLPKDRFSAERLKGVDSTLKIQPAKLEDSAVYLCASSLPRTGGAYTEAFFGQGTRLTVV.

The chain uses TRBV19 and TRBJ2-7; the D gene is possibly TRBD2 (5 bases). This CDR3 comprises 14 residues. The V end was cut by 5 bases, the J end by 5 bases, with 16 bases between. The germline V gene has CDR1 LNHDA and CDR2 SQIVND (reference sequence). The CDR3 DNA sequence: TGTGCCAGTAGTTCGGGGAAACCCGTCGACGAGCAGTACTTC. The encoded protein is CASSSGKPVDEQYF.

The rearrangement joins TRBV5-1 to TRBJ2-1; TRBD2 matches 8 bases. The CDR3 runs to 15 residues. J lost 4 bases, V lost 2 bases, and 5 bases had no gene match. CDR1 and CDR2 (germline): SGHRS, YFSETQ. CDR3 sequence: CASSFTSGAYNEQFF. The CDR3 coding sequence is TGCGCCAGCAGCTTCACTAGCGGAGCGTACAATGAGCAGTTCTTC.

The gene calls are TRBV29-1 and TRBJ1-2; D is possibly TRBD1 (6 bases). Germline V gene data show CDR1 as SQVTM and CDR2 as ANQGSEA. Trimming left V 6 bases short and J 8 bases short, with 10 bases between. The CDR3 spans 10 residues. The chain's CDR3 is CSVGQGGYTF. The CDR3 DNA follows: TGCAGCGTGGGCCAGGGGGGCTACACCTTC.

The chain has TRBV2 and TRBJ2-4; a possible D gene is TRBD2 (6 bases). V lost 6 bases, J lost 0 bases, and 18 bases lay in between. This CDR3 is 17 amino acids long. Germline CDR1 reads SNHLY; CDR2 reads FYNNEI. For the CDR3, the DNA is TGTGCCAGCAGCTACGGGGAGGTCAGTTTAGCCAAAAACATTCAGTACTTC. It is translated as CASSYGEVSLAKNIQYF.

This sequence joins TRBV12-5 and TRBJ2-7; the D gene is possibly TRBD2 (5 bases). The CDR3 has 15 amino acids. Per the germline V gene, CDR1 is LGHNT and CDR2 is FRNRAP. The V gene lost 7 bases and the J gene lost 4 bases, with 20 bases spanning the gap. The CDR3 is CASARHPGILYEQYF. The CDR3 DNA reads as TGTGCTAGTGCCAGACACCCGGGAATCCTTTACGAGCAGTACTTC.